These 20 T cell receptor beta chains were all obtained from the same sample, sequenced in a study of T cell repertoires in cytomegalovirus infection. Their antigen targets remain unknown. MiXCR, run by TCRdb on the reads, gives a single entry per CDR3 protein. The profile covers 62,000 or so distinct CDR3 sequences, with around 20% appearing a single time and roughly 73% taken by the ten largest. The input for sequencing was CD8+ T cells from cultured PBMCs, taken from culture after CMV antigen stimulation. Source of these receptors: a human donor in good health (CMV status not recorded). Some clones in this sample may be carry-over from other donors' samples.

V gene TRBV12-3 or TRBV12-4 combines with J gene TRBJ2-1, with D possibly being TRBD2 (6 bases). V lost 6 bases to trimming and J lost 9 bases, with 21 bases between them. The CDR3 is 15 residues long. CDR3 amino acids: CASSPTSTRGGEQFF. In nucleotides, the CDR3 is TGTGCCAGCAGCCCTACCTCGACTAGGGGCGGTGAGCAGTTCTTC.

The chain uses TRBV7-9 and TRBJ2-3, with a possible D match to TRBD2 (6 bases). This CDR3 comprises 14 residues. The V and J ends lost 5 bases and 2 bases respectively, with 11 bases between them. CDR1 SEHNR and CDR2 FQNEAQ come from the germline V gene (reference sequence). The CDR3 reads CASSPWDFTDTQYF. CDR3 nucleotides: TGTGCCAGCAGCCCATGGGACTTCACAGATACGCAGTATTTT.

The sample holds many counts of this clonotype. The chain joins TRBV12-3 or TRBV12-4 to TRBJ1-6; D is undetermined. The CDR3 extends over 12 amino acids. Trimming left V 7 bases short and J 10 bases short, with 11 bases between. The chain's CDR3 is CASTPGGSPLHF. In DNA form, the CDR3 reads TGTGCCAGCACCCCGGGTGGGTCACCCCTCCACTTT.

The sample holds many counts of this clonotype. The chain couples TRBV7-2 to TRBJ1-1, with unresolved D. CDR3 length: 13 residues. Germline lookup yields CDR1 SGHTA and CDR2 FQGNSA. V lost 6 bases and J 2 bases, leaving 10 bases between the germline ends. The CDR3 protein is CASSPLFNTEAFF. The DNA for the CDR3 is TGTGCCAGCAGTCCTCTCTTTAACACTGAAGCTTTCTTT.

This chain's CDR3 is CASSYSPSRVLSYEQYF. CDR3 DNA: TGTGCCAGCAGTTACTCCCCGAGCAGGGTACTCTCCTACGAGCAGTACTTC. V is TRBV6-2 or TRBV6-3 and J is TRBJ2-7; D perhaps matches TRBD1 (5 bases). This CDR3 contains 17 residues. V lost 0 bases to trimming and J lost 0 bases, with 15 bases between them. Germline V gene lookup returns CDR1 MNHEY and CDR2 SVGEGT.

This chain links TRBV9 with TRBJ2-5; D is uncertain. CDR1 is SGDLS, CDR2 YYNGEE, per germline. The CDR3 is made up of 12 amino acids. With 3 bases removed from V and 0 bases from J, the gap between germline ends came to 3 bases. CDR3 sequence reads: CASSGNQETQYF. The DNA of the CDR3 is TGTGCCAGCAGCGGAAACCAAGAGACCCAGTACTTC.

This clonotype was seen only a few times. The rearrangement uses TRBV7-3 and TRBJ2-1, with 9 bases matching TRBD1. Unmatched junction bases numbered 10, after V lost 5 bases and J lost 8 bases. This CDR3 spans 15 amino acids. Germline lookup yields CDR1 SGHTA and CDR2 FQGTGA. In DNA form, the CDR3 reads TGTGCCAGCAGCGGGTTGGGACAGGGAGACGATGAGCAGTTCTTC. Protein: CASSGLGQGDDEQFF. The variable domain in full, completed from reference TRBV7-3 and TRBJ2-1, reads GAGVSQTPSNKVTEKGKYVELRCDPISGHTALYWYRQSLGQGPEFLIYFQGTGAADDSGLPNDRFFAVRPEGSVSTLKIQRTERGDSAVYLCASSGLGQGDDEQFFGPGTRLTVL.

Only a few counts were recorded for this clonotype. The rearrangement joins TRBV12-3 or TRBV12-4 to TRBJ1-2; no firm D call. V lost 1 base and J 5 bases, leaving 14 bases between the germline ends. This CDR3 is built from 15 residues. The chain's CDR3 is CASSLEVSGLYGYTF. CDR3 sequence (DNA): TGTGCCAGCAGTTTAGAAGTCTCGGGTCTTTATGGCTACACCTTC.

The chain combines TRBV7-9 with TRBJ1-2; TRBD1 matches at 8 bases. The J segment lost 5 bases and the V segment lost 4 bases, leaving 12 bases of the junction unmatched. The CDR3 runs to 16 residues. The germline V gene encodes CDR1 SEHNR and CDR2 FQNEAQ (reference sequence). Written as DNA, the CDR3 is TGTGCCAGCAGCTCGGACAGGGAGCCCCTTGCTTATGGCTACACCTTC. Protein: CASSSDREPLAYGYTF.

The V call is TRBV7-7, the J call TRBJ2-1; 13 bases are a match to TRBD2. With 3 bases clipped from V and 8 bases from J, the junction kept 7 bases outside the gene matches. Germline V CDR1 and CDR2: SSHAT, FNYEAQ (reference sequence). This CDR3 is built from 16 residues. The CDR3 reads CASSFQLAGGIDEQFF. The CDR3 DNA sequence: TGTGCCAGCAGCTTCCAACTAGCGGGAGGGATAGATGAGCAGTTCTTC.

This clonotype was seen more than once but under ten times. The chain employs TRBV28 and TRBJ1-5; D gene unclear. The CDR3 extends over 13 amino acids. Trimming cost V 2 bases and J 5 bases, with 7 bases left between them. Per the germline V gene, CDR1 is MDHEN and CDR2 is SYDVKM. The DNA of the CDR3 is TGTGCCAGCAGTTTACAGGTGGATCAGCCCCAGCATTTT. This codes for CASSLQVDQPQHF. Full variable domain (missing parts from reference TRBV28 and TRBJ1-5): DVKVTQSSRYLVKRTGEKVFLECVQDMDHENMFWYRQDPGLGLRLIYFSYDVKMKEKGDIPEGYSVSREKKERFSLILESASTNQTSMYLCASSLQVDQPQHFGDGTRLSIL.

This chain uses TRBV27 with TRBJ2-1; the D is unclear. The CDR3 totals 12 residues. With 6 bases removed from V and 7 bases from J, the gap between germline ends came to 10 bases. Germline CDR1 MNHEY, CDR2 SMNVEV (reference sequence). This CDR3 is CASSNLLNEQFF. The CDR3 nucleotides are TGTGCCAGCAGCAATCTATTAAATGAGCAGTTCTTC.

The chain joins TRBV7-3 to TRBJ1-3, with D maybe TRBD1 (6 bases). V lost 1 base and J 0 bases, leaving 25 bases between the germline ends. Germline V gene lookup returns CDR1 SGHTA and CDR2 FQGTGA. The CDR3 consists of 21 residues. The CDR3 DNA sequence: TGTGCCAGCAGCTTAAAAGTTGTGGGGGACACCAGAAAGATCTCTGGAAACACCATATATTTT. Translation: CASSLKVVGDTRKISGNTIYF.

The CDR3: CASSDSTDGNSPLHF. CDR3 DNA sequence: TGTGCCAGCAGTGACTCTACGGACGGGAATTCACCCCTCCACTTT. J is TRBJ1-6 and V is TRBV6-4; no definite D call. The CDR3 covers 15 residues. Germline loops: CDR1 MRHNA, CDR2 SNTAGT. V gave up 0 bases and J gave up 7 bases, with 10 bases separating them.

J is TRBJ1-4 and V is TRBV7-6; no reliable D call. This CDR3 is built from 12 residues. V dropped 2 bases and J dropped 8 bases, with 6 bases sitting between them. Germline CDR1 is SGHVS and CDR2 is FNYEAQ. CDR3 DNA sequence: TGTGCCAGCAGCTTATCAAGGGAAAAACTGTTTTTT. Residues: CASSLSREKLFF.

The rearrangement uses TRBV12-3 or TRBV12-4 and TRBJ2-3; 7 bases align to TRBD2. This CDR3 comprises 15 residues. The trim removed 6 bases at V and 4 bases at J, leaving 10 bases unmatched. The CDR3 coding sequence is TGTGCCAGCAGCCTCCCAGCGGGGACGGCAGATACGCAGTATTTT. Translation gives CASSLPAGTADTQYF.

The rearrangement joins TRBV12-3 or TRBV12-4 to TRBJ1-1; no clear D. V shed 2 bases and J shed 5 bases, with 9 bases lying between them. The CDR3 loop spans 13 amino acids. CDR3 DNA: TGTGCCAGCAGTTTATACCGGGATACTGAAGCTTTCTTT. Translated, it gives CASSLYRDTEAFF.

There are many counts of this clonotype. At one of its ends the junction is not consistent with the germline gene, which may arise from a read error. The J gene is TRBJ1-4, the V gene TRBV7-2, with D tentatively TRBD1 (5 bases). The CDR3 consists of 14 residues. Germline V gene lookup returns CDR1 SGHTA and CDR2 FQGNSA. CDR3 bases: TGTGCCAGCAGTTTAGGGCAGGGAGTTGAAAAACTGTTTTTT. Translation: CASSLGQGVEKLFF.

Many counts were recorded for this clonotype. The chain combines TRBV4-3 with TRBJ1-2, with D unresolved. CDR3 size: 14 residues. The V gene lost 3 bases and the J gene lost 8 bases, with 16 bases spanning the gap. CDR1 and CDR2 from the germline V gene are LGHNA and YSLEER. The CDR3 DNA reads TGCGCCAGCAGCCACGAGGGAGGGCTCAGCGGCTACACCTTC. As protein: CASSHEGGLSGYTF.

The chain uses TRBV7-8 and TRBJ1-5; a possible D gene is TRBD1 (5 bases). The CDR3 has 14 amino acids. Germline CDR1 reads SGHVS; CDR2 reads FQNEAQ. Trimming took off 5 bases at V and 3 bases at J, with 11 bases between the two ends. The DNA for the CDR3 is TGTGCCAGCAGCCTCGGGGCAGTCAATCAGCCCCAGCATTTT. It translates to CASSLGAVNQPQHF.